This T cell receptor beta chain appears in the sequencing data of a study of shared clonotypes between healthy human individuals. Replicate sorted-subset PCRs were loaded with roughly 200 ng DNA, 31,000 or so T cell genomes. The method was immunoSEQ multiplex PCR; TCRdb's version includes in-frame clones alone and lacks a portion of them. The data show more than 1,200,000 clones, about 98.5% seen once. Sequencing input: naive CD4+ T cells sorted from blood. The subset was: CD45RA+ positively selected. This clonotype originated in a young man in good health.

The CDR3 DNA is TGTGCCATCACTCTAGAAAGGCGTCACCGGCGGAGTCAGCCCCAGCATTTT. This codes for CAITLERRHRRSQPQHF. The V call is TRBV10-3, the J call TRBJ1-5; D is unresolved. The CDR3 spans 17 residues. Trimming removed 7 bases at V and 6 bases at J, with 25 bases between. Germline V gene data show CDR1 as ENHRY and CDR2 as SYGVKD.